These 17 T cell receptor beta chains were sequenced from one sample in a study of shared clonotypes between healthy human individuals. Sequenced by immunoSEQ multiplex PCR; TCRdb stores in-frame clones only, minus some. The sample has approximately 100,000 clones, 67% seen once. The specimen was memory CD8+ T cells sorted from blood. Subset specified: CD45RO+ cells pooled with CCR7-negative TemRA cells. The receptors come from a woman between 25 and 40 years old in good health.

This clone turned up a few times. The chain is built from TRBV19 and TRBJ2-2, with D unresolved. Per the germline V gene, CDR1 is LNHDA and CDR2 is SQIVND (reference sequence). V was pared by 1 base and J by 8 bases, with 8 bases between. The CDR3 extends over 13 amino acids. The CDR3 reads CASSIVGIGELFF. CDR3 DNA sequence: TGTGCCAGTAGTATAGTAGGGATTGGGGAGCTGTTTTTT.

The sample holds a few counts of this clone. A read error may account for a junction end that differs from germline. The V call is TRBV7-6, the J call TRBJ2-2; TRBD2 might be the D (5 bases). The CDR3 totals 12 residues. CDR1 is SGHVS and CDR2 is FNYEAQ in the germline V gene. CDR3 region: CASSLDGGQLFF. In DNA form, the CDR3 reads TGTGCCAGCAGCTTAGATGGCGGGCAGCTGTTTTTT.

This chain links TRBV19 with TRBJ1-2; D remains unclear. The germline V gene has CDR1 LNHDA and CDR2 SQIVND (reference sequence). V lost 2 bases to trimming and J lost 8 bases, with 6 bases between them. This CDR3 is 11 amino acids long. CDR3 DNA sequence: TGTGCCAGTAGTATAAGAGGAGGCTACACCTTC. Translating gives CASSIRGGYTF.

J is TRBJ1-1 and V is TRBV11-2; D is ambiguous. CDR3 length equals 13 residues. Germline values: CDR1 SGHAT, CDR2 FQNNGV. The ends were cut back, 5 bases at V and 1 base at J, with 8 bases in the middle. DNA for the CDR3: TGTGCCAGCAGCCCCGGACCGAACACTGAAGCTTTCTTT. Translated: CASSPGPNTEAFF.

V and J are TRBV27 and TRBJ1-2; no clear D. The germline V and J ends were trimmed by 5 bases and 6 bases, with 13 bases remaining between them. The CDR3 is made up of 13 amino acids. Germline CDR1 is MNHEY and CDR2 is SMNVEV (reference sequence). The CDR3 coding sequence is TGTGCCAGCAGTACCCAGCGTTTGGATGGCTACACCTTC. It codes for CASSTQRLDGYTF.

The table lists this clone with a few counts. This sequence joins TRBV5-4 and TRBJ1-2; 7 nucleotides align to TRBD1. CDR1 and CDR2 (germline): SGHNT, YYREEE (reference sequence). The CDR3 length is 12 residues. Trimming took 3 bases from V and 8 from J; bases not matched to a gene: 4. The CDR3 DNA sequence: TGTGCCAGCAGCTACCAGGGGGAAGGCTACACCTTC. Its translation: CASSYQGEGYTF.

In this sample, this clone turned up a few times. The chain employs TRBV21-1 and TRBJ2-2. TRBV21-1 constitutes a pseudogene. The CDR3 length is 16 residues. The chain's CDR3 is CASSKRRTPSTGELFF. In DNA form, the CDR3 reads TGTGCCAGCAGCAAGAGACGCACTCCTTCCACCGGGGAGCTGTTTTTT.

The rearrangement joins TRBV5-1 to TRBJ2-5; D gene uncertain. Germline CDR1 and CDR2: SGHRS and YFSETQ. Trimming left V 0 bases short and J 3 bases short, with 0 bases between. The CDR3 spans 11 residues. CDR3 bases: TGCGCCAGCAGCTTGGAAGAGACCCAGTACTTC. Translated, it gives CASSLEETQYF.

The V and J genes are TRBV27 and TRBJ2-7, with D hard to call. Trimming stripped 5 bases from V and 0 bases from J, with 11 bases between. Germline CDR1 reads MNHEY; CDR2 reads SMNVEV (reference sequence). This CDR3 is built from 14 residues. In DNA form, the CDR3 reads TGTGCCAGCAGTCCTACGGGCTGCTCCTACGAGCAGTACTTC. The encoded protein is CASSPTGCSYEQYF.

This clone was picked up one time. The chain joins TRBV27 to TRBJ2-3, with 13 bases lining up with TRBD2. Per germline, CDR1 MNHEY and CDR2 SMNVEV (reference sequence). The CDR3 totals 21 residues. J gave up 0 bases and V 3 bases, and 15 bases lay outside the gene matches. DNA of the CDR3: TGTGCCAGCAGTTTCTATGGACTAGCGGGAGAAGATGCGGCTAGCACAGATACGCAGTATTTT. Translating it yields CASSFYGLAGEDAASTDTQYF.

The genes are TRBV18 and TRBJ2-7; no reliable D call. This CDR3 has 14 amino acids. Germline assignment: CDR1 KGHSH and CDR2 LQKENI. With 3 bases removed from V and 4 bases from J, the gap between germline ends came to 13 bases. CDR3 sequence reads: CASSPVGHHYEQYF. For the CDR3, the DNA is TGTGCCAGCTCACCGGTAGGCCACCATTACGAGCAGTACTTC.

This chain uses TRBV2 with TRBJ2-7; the D call may be TRBD1 or TRBD2 (5 bases each). Germline V CDR1 and CDR2: SNHLY, FYNNEI. The CDR3 has 17 residues. With 2 bases removed from V and 0 bases from J, the gap between germline ends came to 17 bases. The CDR3 DNA is TGTGCCAGCAGTGAATTAAGTGAGGGGCCGAGCTCCTACGAGCAGTACTTC. Translating gives CASSELSEGPSSYEQYF.

The table lists this clone with a few counts. The genes are TRBV9 and TRBJ2-7; TRBD2 aligns across 9 bases. The CDR3 has 14 residues. The J segment lost 2 bases and the V segment lost 4 bases, leaving 4 bases of the junction unmatched. From germline, CDR1 is SGDLS and CDR2 YYNGEE. The CDR3 sequence: CASSLAGDTYEQYF. The CDR3 DNA follows: TGTGCCAGCAGCTTAGCGGGAGACACCTACGAGCAGTACTTC.

The chain couples TRBV29-1 to TRBJ2-1; TRBD1 aligns across 10 bases. The CDR3 length is 14 residues. V lost 6 bases and J lost 4; bases outside the gene matches: 6. Germline V gene sequence: CDR1 SQVTM, CDR2 ANQGSEA. CDR3 sequence: CSVSGTGDYNEQFF. The DNA of the CDR3 is TGCAGCGTCTCCGGGACAGGGGATTACAATGAGCAGTTCTTC.

V usage is TRBV28 and J usage is TRBJ2-1; no firm D call. CDR3 size: 13 residues. The V gene lost 6 bases and the J gene lost 4 bases, with 10 bases spanning the gap. Germline V CDR1 and CDR2: MDHEN, SYDVKM. CDR3 DNA sequence: TGTGCCAGCAGCAAACGGGCATACAATGAGCAGTTCTTC. Protein product: CASSKRAYNEQFF.

V gene TRBV27 combines with J gene TRBJ2-7; D perhaps matches TRBD1 (5 bases). CDR1 and CDR2 (germline): MNHEY, SMNVEV (reference sequence). V dropped 5 bases and J dropped 7 bases, with 18 bases sitting between them. This CDR3 is 14 amino acids long. DNA of the CDR3: TGTGCCAGCAGTCTGGTCCCTGGGGCTTGGGAGCAGTACTTC. This codes for CASSLVPGAWEQYF.

V is TRBV5-6 and J is TRBJ1-5; D gene unclear. The CDR3 consists of 14 residues. Deletions cut 3 bases from V and 0 bases from J, with 7 bases between. The germline gives CDR1 SGHDT, CDR2 YYEEEE. In DNA form, the CDR3 reads TGTGCCAGCAGCTATAGCGATAGCAATCAGCCCCAGCATTTT. Translating it yields CASSYSDSNQPQHF.